What follows are 14 T cell receptor beta chains derived from one specimen sequenced in a study of blood T cell repertoires in COVID-19. Sequencing used immunoSEQ multiplex PCR; TCRdb keeps in-frame clones, though not all of them. This table holds around 120,000 clones, 85% to 90% found once. The sequencing input was peripheral blood. Receptor source: a woman older than 75 with acute or convalescent COVID-19.

Here the CDR3 DNA reads TGTGCCACCAGCATCCCGAGCGGGGGGGCCTCAAATGAGCAGTTCTTC. Its protein product is CATSIPSGGASNEQFF. The rearrangement joins TRBV15 to TRBJ2-1; 10 positions match TRBD2. Germline loops: CDR1 LNHNV, CDR2 YYDKDF (reference sequence). The length of the CDR3 is 16 residues. J was trimmed by 7 bases and V by 4 bases; bases with no gene match: 10.

The V and J genes are TRBV7-2 and TRBJ2-3; TRBD2 aligns across 16 bases. Looked up from germline, CDR1 is SGHTA and CDR2 is FQGNSA. Trimming at V came to 0 bases and at J to 0 bases, leaving 6 bases not matched to a gene. The CDR3 is made up of 20 amino acids. As DNA, the CDR3 is TGTGCCAGCAGCTTAGCTTCCCCGGGACTAGCGGGGGGGAGCACAGATACGCAGTATTTT. Its protein product is CASSLASPGLAGGSTDTQYF. Supplemented by reference TRBV7-2 and TRBJ2-3, the full variable domain reads GAGVSQSPSNKVTEKGKDVELRCDPISGHTALYWYRQSLGQGLEFLIYFQGNSAPDKSGLPSDRFSAERTGGSVSTLTIQRTQQEDSAVYLCASSLASPGLAGGSTDTQYFGPGTRLTVL.

The chain carries TRBV7-8 and TRBJ1-5; D possibly corresponds to TRBD1 (6 bases). Deletions cut 5 bases from V and 3 bases from J, with 17 bases between. Looked up from germline, CDR1 is SGHVS and CDR2 is FQNEAQ. The CDR3 has 16 amino acids. CDR3 sequence reads: CASSAGTPPFNQPQHF. Written as DNA, the CDR3 is TGTGCCAGCAGCGCCGGGACACCTCCTTTCAATCAGCCCCAGCATTTT.

This chain links TRBV7-9 with TRBJ2-3; D may be TRBD1 (6 bases). The CDR3 is made up of 14 amino acids. CDR1 and CDR2 from the germline V gene are SEHNR and FQNEAQ (reference sequence). The germline V and J ends were trimmed by 1 base and 6 bases, with 11 bases remaining between them. The CDR3 region has the DNA TGTGCCAGCAGCTTAGTAACAGGGTTGGATACGCAGTATTTT. Protein: CASSLVTGLDTQYF.

This chain uses TRBV6-5 with TRBJ1-2, with D perhaps matching TRBD1 (5 bases). CDR3 size: 13 residues. The V and J ends lost 7 bases and 2 bases respectively, with 11 bases between them. CDR1 MNHEY and CDR2 SVGAGI come from the germline V gene. CDR3 protein: CASKEGTNYGYTF. In nucleotides, the CDR3 is TGTGCCAGCAAGGAGGGGACCAACTATGGCTACACCTTC.

CDR3 loop: CASSLGQGYGYTF. As DNA, the CDR3 is TGTGCCAGCAGCTTAGGACAGGGGTATGGCTACACCTTC. The V call is TRBV13, the J call TRBJ1-2, with 7 bases identical to TRBD1. CDR1 PRHDT and CDR2 FYEKMQ come from the germline V gene (reference sequence). This CDR3 region has 13 residues. The junction had 0 bases not matched to a gene; V was cut back by 0 bases and J by 5 bases.

This chain joins TRBV28 and TRBJ2-7; D might be TRBD1 (6 bases). Trimming pared 7 bases from V and 3 bases from J, leaving 16 bases between. Germline CDR1 reads MDHEN; CDR2 reads SYDVKM. CDR3 length: 14 amino acids. CDR3 region: CASTRLGANYEQYF. The CDR3 DNA is TGTGCCAGCACCCGGTTGGGGGCGAACTACGAGCAGTACTTC.

V and J are TRBV6-2 or TRBV6-3 and TRBJ2-1; a weak D match, TRBD2 (6 bases). V was shortened by 2 bases and J by 7 bases, with 9 bases between the two germline ends. The CDR3 runs 13 residues. Germline lookup yields CDR1 MNHEY and CDR2 SVGEGT. CDR3 loop: CASSYGGLNEQFF. DNA of the CDR3: TGTGCCAGCAGTTACGGAGGGTTGAATGAGCAGTTCTTC.

This clone was recorded a few times. CDR3 amino acids: CASSLGAAYNEQFF. The CDR3 nucleotides are TGTGCCAGCAGCTTGGGAGCGGCGTACAATGAGCAGTTCTTC. The gene calls are TRBV5-4 and TRBJ2-1; D possibly corresponds to TRBD2 (5 bases). The CDR3 extends over 14 amino acids. V dropped 0 bases and J dropped 4 bases, with 8 bases sitting between them. The germline CDR1 and CDR2 sequences are SGHNT and YYREEE (reference sequence).

The rearrangement links TRBV3-1 (or the pseudogene TRBV3-2) to TRBJ2-7; D may be TRBD2 (6 bases). The CDR3 length is 16 residues. Germline V CDR1 and CDR2: LGHDT, YNNKEL (reference sequence). Deletions cut 3 bases from V and 1 base from J, with 16 bases between. The DNA of the CDR3 is TGTGCCAGCAGCCAGATGGGGCGGGGTTTATCCTACGAGCAGTACTTC. Protein sequence: CASSQMGRGLSYEQYF.

This rearrangement joins TRBV6-5 to TRBJ1-6; the D is unclear. V dropped 7 bases and J dropped 6 bases, with 7 bases sitting between them. The CDR3 extends over 12 amino acids. Germline V gene lookup returns CDR1 MNHEY and CDR2 SVGAGI. This chain's CDR3 is CASMRINSPLHF. Written as DNA, the CDR3 is TGTGCCAGCATGCGGATTAATTCACCCCTCCACTTT.

V is TRBV6-2 or TRBV6-3 and J is TRBJ1-1; D is undetermined. Trimming took off 2 bases at V and 1 base at J, with 8 bases between the two ends. CDR1 is MNHEY, CDR2 SVGEGT, per germline. The CDR3 totals 14 residues. CDR3 sequence (DNA): TGTGCCAGCAGTTACATCTCGGGGAACACTGAAGCTTTCTTT. Residues: CASSYISGNTEAFF.

This clone showed up just a few times. The gene calls are TRBV10-3 and TRBJ2-1; 7 bases agree with TRBD2. The germline V gene encodes CDR1 ENHRY and CDR2 SYGVKD. The CDR3 is 15 amino acids. Trimming at V came to 6 bases and at J to 0 bases, leaving 5 bases not matched to a gene. CDR3 in DNA: TGTGCCATCAGCATAAGCGGGAACTCCTACAATGAGCAGTTCTTC. It translates to CAISISGNSYNEQFF.

This clone was seen just once. The chain recombines TRBV29-1 with TRBJ1-4; unclear D gene. Germline V lookup: CDR1 SQVTM, CDR2 ANQGSEA. The CDR3 is 13 amino acids. Trimming shortened V by 4 bases and J by 5 bases, and 11 bases separated the two germline ends. The CDR3 region has the DNA TGCAGCGTTGCGGCTAGGTTGAATGAAAAACTGTTTTTT. Encoded protein: CSVAARLNEKLFF.